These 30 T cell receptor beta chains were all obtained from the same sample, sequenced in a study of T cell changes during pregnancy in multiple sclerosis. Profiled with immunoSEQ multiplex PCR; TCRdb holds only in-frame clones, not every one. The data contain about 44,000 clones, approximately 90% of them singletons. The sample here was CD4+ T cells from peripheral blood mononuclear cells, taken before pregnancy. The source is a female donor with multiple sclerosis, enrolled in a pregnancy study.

CDR3 region: CASSLAPDSRELFF. The CDR3 DNA reads as TGTGCCAGCAGCTTAGCGCCGGACAGTAGGGAGCTGTTTTTT. The chain employs TRBV11-1 and TRBJ2-2, with D maybe TRBD1 (6 bases). V was trimmed by 0 bases and J by 9 bases, leaving 11 bases between them. CDR1 SGHAT and CDR2 FQDESV come from the germline V gene (reference sequence). CDR3 size: 14 residues.

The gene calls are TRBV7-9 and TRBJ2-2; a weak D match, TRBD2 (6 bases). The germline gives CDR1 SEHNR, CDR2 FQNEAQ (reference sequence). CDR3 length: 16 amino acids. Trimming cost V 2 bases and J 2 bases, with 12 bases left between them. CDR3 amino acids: CASSLPTSYNTGELFF. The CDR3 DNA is TGTGCCAGCAGCTTACCGACTAGTTATAACACCGGGGAGCTGTTTTTT.

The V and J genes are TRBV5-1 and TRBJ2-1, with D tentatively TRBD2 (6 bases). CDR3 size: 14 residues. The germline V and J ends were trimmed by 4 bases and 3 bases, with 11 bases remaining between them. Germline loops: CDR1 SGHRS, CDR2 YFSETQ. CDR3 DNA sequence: TGCGCCAGCAGCGGAGGGGAAGGCTACAATGAGCAGTTCTTC. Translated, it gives CASSGGEGYNEQFF.

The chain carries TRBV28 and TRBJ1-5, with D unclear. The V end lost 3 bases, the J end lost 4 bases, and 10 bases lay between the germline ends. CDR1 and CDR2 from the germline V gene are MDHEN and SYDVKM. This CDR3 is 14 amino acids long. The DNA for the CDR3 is TGTGCCAGCAGTTTTGAACAGCGGAATCAGCCCCAGCATTTT. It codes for CASSFEQRNQPQHF.

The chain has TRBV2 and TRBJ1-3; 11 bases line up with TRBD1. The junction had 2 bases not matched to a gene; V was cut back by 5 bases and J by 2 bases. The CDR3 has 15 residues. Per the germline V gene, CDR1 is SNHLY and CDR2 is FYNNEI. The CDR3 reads CASSWGQGAGNTIYF. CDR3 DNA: TGTGCCAGCAGTTGGGGACAGGGGGCTGGAAACACCATATATTTT. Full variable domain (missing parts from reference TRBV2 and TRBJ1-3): EPEVTQTPSHQVTQMGQEVILRCVPISNHLYFYWYRQILGQKVEFLVSFYNNEISEKSEIFDDQFSVERPDGSNFTLKIRSTKLEDSAMYFCASSWGQGAGNTIYFGEGSWLTVV.

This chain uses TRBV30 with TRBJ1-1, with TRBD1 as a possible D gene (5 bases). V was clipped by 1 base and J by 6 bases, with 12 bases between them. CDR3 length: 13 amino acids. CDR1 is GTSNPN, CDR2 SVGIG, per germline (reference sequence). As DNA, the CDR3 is TGTGCCTGGAGTGGAGACAGTTGGGCTGAAGCTTTCTTT. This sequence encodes CAWSGDSWAEAFF. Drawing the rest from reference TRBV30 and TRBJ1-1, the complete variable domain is SQTIHQWPATLVQPVGSPLSLECTVEGTSNPNLYWYRQAAGRGLQLLFYSVGIGQISSEVPQNLSASRPQDRQFILSSKKLLLSDSGFYLCAWSGDSWAEAFFGQGTRLTVV.

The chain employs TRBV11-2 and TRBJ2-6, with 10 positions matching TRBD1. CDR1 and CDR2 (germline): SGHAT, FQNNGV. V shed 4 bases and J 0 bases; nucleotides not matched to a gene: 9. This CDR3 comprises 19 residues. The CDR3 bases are TGTGCCAGCAGCTCAGGGGACAGGGGATTACTCTCTGGGGCCAACGTCCTGACTTTC. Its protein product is CASSSGDRGLLSGANVLTF.

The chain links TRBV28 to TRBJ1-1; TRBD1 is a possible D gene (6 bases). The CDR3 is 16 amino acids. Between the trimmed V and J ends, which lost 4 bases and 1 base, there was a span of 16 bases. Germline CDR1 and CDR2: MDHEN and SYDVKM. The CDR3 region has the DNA TGTGCCAGCAGTTCCCCGGGGGGAGGGGGGAACACTGAAGCTTTCTTT. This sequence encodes CASSSPGGGGNTEAFF. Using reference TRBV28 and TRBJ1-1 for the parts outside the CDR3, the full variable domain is DVKVTQSSRYLVKRTGEKVFLECVQDMDHENMFWYRQDPGLGLRLIYFSYDVKMKEKGDIPEGYSVSREKKERFSLILESASTNQTSMYLCASSSPGGGGNTEAFFGQGTRLTVV.

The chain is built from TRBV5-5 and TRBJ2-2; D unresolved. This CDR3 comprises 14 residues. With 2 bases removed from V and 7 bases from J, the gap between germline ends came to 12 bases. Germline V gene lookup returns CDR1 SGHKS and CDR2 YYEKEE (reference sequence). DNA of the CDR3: TGTGCCAGCAGCTTAGATCCTACGCTCGGGGAGCTGTTTTTT. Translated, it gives CASSLDPTLGELFF.

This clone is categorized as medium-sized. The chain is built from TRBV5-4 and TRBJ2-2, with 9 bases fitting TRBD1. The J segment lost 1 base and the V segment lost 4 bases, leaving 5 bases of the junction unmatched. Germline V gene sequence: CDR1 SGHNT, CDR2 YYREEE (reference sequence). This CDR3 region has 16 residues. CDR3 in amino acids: CASSPPGQGNTGELFF. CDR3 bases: TGTGCCAGCAGCCCTCCGGGACAGGGGAACACCGGGGAGCTGTTTTTT. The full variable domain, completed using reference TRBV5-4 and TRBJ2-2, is ETGVTQSPTHLIKTRGQQVTLRCSSQSGHNTVSWYQQALGQGPQFIFQYYREEENGRGNFPPRFSGLQFPNYSSELNVNALELDDSALYLCASSPPGQGNTGELFFGEGSRLTVL.

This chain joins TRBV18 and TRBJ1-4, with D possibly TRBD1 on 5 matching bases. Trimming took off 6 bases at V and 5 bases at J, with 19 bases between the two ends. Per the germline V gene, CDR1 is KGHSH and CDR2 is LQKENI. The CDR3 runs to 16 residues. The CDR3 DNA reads TGTGCCAGCTCCTCAATTTTCGACAGAGTGAATGAAAAACTGTTTTTT. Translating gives CASSSIFDRVNEKLFF.

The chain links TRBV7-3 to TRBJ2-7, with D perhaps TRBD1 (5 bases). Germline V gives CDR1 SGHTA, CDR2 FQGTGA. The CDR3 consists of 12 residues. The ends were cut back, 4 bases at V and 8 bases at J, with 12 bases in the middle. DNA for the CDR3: TGTGCCAGCAGCTCTCAGGGTGGTAAGCAGTACTTC. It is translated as CASSSQGGKQYF.

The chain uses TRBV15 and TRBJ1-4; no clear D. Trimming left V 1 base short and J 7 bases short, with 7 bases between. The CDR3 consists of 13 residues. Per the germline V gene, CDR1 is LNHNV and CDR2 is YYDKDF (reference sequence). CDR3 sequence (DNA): TGTGCCACCAGCAGAGGCGCGGGTGAAAAACTGTTTTTT. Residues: CATSRGAGEKLFF.

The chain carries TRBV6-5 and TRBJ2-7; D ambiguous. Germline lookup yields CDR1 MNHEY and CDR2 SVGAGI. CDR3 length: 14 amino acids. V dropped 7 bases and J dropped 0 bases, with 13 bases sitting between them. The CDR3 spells CASTPGRSSYEQYF. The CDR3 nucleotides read TGTGCCAGCACGCCGGGTAGGAGCTCCTACGAGCAGTACTTC.

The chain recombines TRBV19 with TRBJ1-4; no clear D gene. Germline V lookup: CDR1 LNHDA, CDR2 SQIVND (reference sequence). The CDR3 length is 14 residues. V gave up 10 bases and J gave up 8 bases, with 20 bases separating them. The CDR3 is CATRDRRFGEKLFF. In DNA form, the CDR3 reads TGTGCCACCAGAGACCGTAGATTCGGGGAAAAACTGTTTTTT.

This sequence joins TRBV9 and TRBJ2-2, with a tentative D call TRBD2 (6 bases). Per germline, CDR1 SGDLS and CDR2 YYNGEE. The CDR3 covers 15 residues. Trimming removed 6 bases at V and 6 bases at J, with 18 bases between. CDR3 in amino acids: CASKRRLDPPGELFF. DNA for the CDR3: TGTGCCAGCAAACGGAGACTAGATCCGCCCGGGGAGCTGTTTTTT.

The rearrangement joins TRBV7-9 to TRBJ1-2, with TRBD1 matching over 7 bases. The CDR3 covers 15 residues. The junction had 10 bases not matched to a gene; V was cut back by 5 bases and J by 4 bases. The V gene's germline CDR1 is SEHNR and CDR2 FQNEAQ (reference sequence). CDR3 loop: CASSQTGDSAYGYTF. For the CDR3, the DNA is TGTGCCAGCAGCCAAACCGGGGACAGCGCCTATGGCTACACCTTC.

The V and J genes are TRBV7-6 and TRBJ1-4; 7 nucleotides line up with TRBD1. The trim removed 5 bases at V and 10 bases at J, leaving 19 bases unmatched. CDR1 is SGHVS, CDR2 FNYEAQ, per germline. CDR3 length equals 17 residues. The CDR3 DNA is TGTGCCAGCAGCACAAAAAGATTTCGGGACAGAGATGGAAAACTGTTTTTT. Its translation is CASSTKRFRDRDGKLFF.

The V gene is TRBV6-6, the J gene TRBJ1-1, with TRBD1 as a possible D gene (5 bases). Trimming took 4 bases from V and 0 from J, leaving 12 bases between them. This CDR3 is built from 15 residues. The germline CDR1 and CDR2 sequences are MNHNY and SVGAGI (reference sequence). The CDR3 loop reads CASSSQQVMNTEAFF. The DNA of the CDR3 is TGTGCCAGCAGTTCTCAACAGGTAATGAACACTGAAGCTTTCTTT.

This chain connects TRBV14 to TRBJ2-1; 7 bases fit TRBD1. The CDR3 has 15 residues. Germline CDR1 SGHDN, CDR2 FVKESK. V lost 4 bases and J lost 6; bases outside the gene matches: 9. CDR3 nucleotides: TGTGCCAGCAGCCTTCTAGGGGGCCGGTCCAATGAGCAGTTCTTC. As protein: CASSLLGGRSNEQFF.

The CDR3 DNA reads as TGTGCTAGTGGTTTGTTTCAAAATCCCGGGACAGGGGGCTTGACTAATGAAAAACTGTTTTTT. Protein sequence: CASGLFQNPGTGGLTNEKLFF. The rearrangement links TRBV12-5 to TRBJ1-4; 12 positions match TRBD1. V shed 2 bases and J 2 bases; nucleotides not matched to a gene: 15. The CDR3 loop spans 21 amino acids. CDR1 is LGHNT and CDR2 is FRNRAP in the germline V gene.

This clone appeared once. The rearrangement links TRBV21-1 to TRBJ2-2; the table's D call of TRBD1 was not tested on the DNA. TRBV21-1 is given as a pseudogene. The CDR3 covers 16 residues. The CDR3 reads CASSKAGAMNTGELFF. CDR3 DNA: TGTGCCAGCAGCAAAGCGGGGGCGATGAACACCGGGGAGCTGTTTTTT.

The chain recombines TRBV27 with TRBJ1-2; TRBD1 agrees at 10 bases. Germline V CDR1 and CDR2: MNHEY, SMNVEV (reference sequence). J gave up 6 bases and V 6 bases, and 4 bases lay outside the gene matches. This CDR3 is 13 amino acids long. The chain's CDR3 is CASSKTGGHGYTF. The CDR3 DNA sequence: TGTGCCAGCAGCAAGACAGGGGGCCATGGCTACACCTTC.

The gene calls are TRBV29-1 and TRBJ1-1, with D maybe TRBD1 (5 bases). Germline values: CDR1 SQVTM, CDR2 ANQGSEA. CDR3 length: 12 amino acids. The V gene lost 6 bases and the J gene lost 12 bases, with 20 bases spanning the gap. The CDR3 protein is CSVLTSGGKTFF. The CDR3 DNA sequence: TGCAGCGTCCTGACCTCGGGGGGTAAGACTTTCTTT.

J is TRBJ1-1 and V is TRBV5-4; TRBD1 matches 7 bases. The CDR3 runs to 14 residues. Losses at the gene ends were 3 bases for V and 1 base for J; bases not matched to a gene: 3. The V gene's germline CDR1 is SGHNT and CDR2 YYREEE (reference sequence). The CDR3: CASSSRQGNTEAFF. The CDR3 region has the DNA TGTGCCAGCAGCTCTAGACAGGGGAACACTGAAGCTTTCTTT.

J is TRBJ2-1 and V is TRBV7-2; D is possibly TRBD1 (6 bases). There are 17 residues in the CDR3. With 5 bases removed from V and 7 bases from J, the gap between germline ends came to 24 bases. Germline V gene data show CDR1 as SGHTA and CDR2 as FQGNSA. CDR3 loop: CASSQDIGQFKGNEQFF. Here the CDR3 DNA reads TGTGCCAGCAGCCAAGATATAGGACAGTTCAAAGGGAATGAGCAGTTCTTC.

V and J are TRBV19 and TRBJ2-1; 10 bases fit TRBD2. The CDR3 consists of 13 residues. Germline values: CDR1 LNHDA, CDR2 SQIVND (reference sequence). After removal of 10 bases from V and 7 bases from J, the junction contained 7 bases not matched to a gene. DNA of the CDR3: TGTGCCACGACTAGCGGGCTAGGGAATGAGCAGTTCTTC. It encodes CATTSGLGNEQFF.

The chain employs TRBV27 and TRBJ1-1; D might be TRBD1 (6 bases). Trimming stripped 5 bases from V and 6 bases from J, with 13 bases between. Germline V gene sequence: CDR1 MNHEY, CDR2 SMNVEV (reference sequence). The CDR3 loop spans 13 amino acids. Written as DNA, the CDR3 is TGTGCCAGCAGTCAGAACAGGGTTTCTGAAGCTTTCTTT. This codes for CASSQNRVSEAFF.

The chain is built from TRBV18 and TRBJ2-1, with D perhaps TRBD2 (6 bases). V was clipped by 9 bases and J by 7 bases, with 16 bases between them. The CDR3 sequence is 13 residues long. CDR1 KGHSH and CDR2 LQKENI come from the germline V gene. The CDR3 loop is CASGGLERNEQFF. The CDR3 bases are TGTGCCAGTGGAGGGCTAGAAAGGAATGAGCAGTTCTTC.

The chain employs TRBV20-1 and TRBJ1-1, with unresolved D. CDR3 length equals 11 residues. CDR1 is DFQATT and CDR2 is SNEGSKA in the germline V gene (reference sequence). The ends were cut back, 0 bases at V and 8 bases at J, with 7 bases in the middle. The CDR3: CSARESIEAFF. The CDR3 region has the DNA TGCAGTGCTAGAGAGTCCATCGAAGCTTTCTTT.